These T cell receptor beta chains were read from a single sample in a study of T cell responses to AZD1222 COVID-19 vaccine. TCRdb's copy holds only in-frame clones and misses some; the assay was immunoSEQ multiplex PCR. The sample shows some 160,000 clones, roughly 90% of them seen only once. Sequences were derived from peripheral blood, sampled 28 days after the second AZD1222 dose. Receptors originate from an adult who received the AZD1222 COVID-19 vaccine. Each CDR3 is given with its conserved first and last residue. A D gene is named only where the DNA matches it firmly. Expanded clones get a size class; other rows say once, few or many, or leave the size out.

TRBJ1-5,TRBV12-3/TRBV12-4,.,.,TGTGCCAGCAGTTTATCGGGCACTACCCAGCATTTT,CASSLSGTTQHF
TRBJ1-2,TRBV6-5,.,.,TGTGCCAGCAGTTACCTCGGACATAACTATGGCTACACCTTC,CASSYLGHNYGYTF
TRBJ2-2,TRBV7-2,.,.,TGTGCCAGCAGCTTGGGGGGTGGGCCGAACACCGGGGAGCTGTTTTTT,CASSLGGGPNTGELFF
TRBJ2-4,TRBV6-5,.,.,TGTGCCAGCAGTTACAGATCTATCATTCAGTACTTC,CASSYRSIIQYF
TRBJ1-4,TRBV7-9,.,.,TGTGCCAGCAGCTTGGGCGGTAGTCTGTTTTTT,CASSLGGSLFF
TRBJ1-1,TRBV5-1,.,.,TGCGCCAGCAGCTTCGGATCAGACAGGAGGAACACTGAAGCTTTCTTT,CASSFGSDRRNTEAFF
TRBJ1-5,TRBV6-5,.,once,TGTGCCAGCAGTTACCTGGGAGGGGACAATCAGCCCCAGCATTTT,CASSYLGGDNQPQHF
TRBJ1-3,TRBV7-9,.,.,TGTGCCAGCAGCCACGGGACGGACTCTGGAAACACCATATATTTT,CASSHGTDSGNTIYF
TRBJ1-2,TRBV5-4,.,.,TGTGCCAGCAGCTCAGGGACCACAAACTATGGCTACACCTTC,CASSSGTTNYGYTF
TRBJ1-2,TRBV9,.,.,TGTGCCAGCAGCGTAGGTCCCAGCGGAACCACCTATGGCTACACCTTC,CASSVGPSGTTYGYTF
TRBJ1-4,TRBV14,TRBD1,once,TGTGCCAGCAGCCCCAGGGGGCGTGAAAAACTGTTTTTT,CASSPRGREKLFF
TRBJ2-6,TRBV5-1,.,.,TGCGCCAGCAGCTCCGGACCCTATCGGTCTTCTGGGGCCAACGTCCTGACTTTC,CASSSGPYRSSGANVLTF
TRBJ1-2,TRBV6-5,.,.,TGTGCCAGCAAACCACCCGGAAACTATGGCTACACCTTC,CASKPPGNYGYTF
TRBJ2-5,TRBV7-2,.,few,TGTGCCAGCAGCCGTTTAGGGGCAGGAACCCAAGAGACCCAGTACTTC,CASSRLGAGTQETQYF
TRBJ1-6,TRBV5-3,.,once,TGTGCCAGATTGGGGTGGGGGGCAAGAGGCTCACCCCTCCACTTT,CARLGWGARGSPLHF
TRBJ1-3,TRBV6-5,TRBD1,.,TGTGCCAGCGGTACCCAGGACAGGGACGGAAACACCATATATTTT,CASGTQDRDGNTIYF
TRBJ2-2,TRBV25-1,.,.,TGTGCCAGCAGTGAGATTGTAGGGTTCGGCGGGGAGCTGTTTTTT,CASSEIVGFGGELFF
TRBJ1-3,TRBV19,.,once,TGTGCCAGTAAAGGACAGATTCTGAACACCATATATTTT,CASKGQILNTIYF
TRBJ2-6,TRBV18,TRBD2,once,TGTGCCAGCTCCCCCGTCGAGCGGGAAGGCGGAACTTTC,CASSPVEREGGTF
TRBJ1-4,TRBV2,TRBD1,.,TGTGCCAGCCACAGGGGGTCTAATGAAAAACTGTTTTTT,CASHRGSNEKLFF
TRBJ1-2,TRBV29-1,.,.,TGCAGCGTTGAAGACGGAGGGAACTATGGCTACACCTTC,CSVEDGGNYGYTF
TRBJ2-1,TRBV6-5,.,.,TGTGCCAGCAGTTTGGCTACTCTCTCCTACAATGAGCAGTTCTTC,CASSLATLSYNEQFF
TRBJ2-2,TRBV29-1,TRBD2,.,TGCAGCGTTGCCCTCCGCGGGGGTGGGGCCAGCACCGGGGAGCTGTTTTTT,CSVALRGGGASTGELFF
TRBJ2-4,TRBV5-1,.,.,TGCGCCAGCAGCTTGGGACAGAATTTAGCCAAAAACATTCAGTACTTC,CASSLGQNLAKNIQYF
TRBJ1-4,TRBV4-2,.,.,TGTGCCAGCAGCCAAGATCCAGCAGGGGCTAATGAAAAACTGTTTTTT,CASSQDPAGANEKLFF
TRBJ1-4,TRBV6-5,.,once,TGTGCCAGCAGTTACCGGATACCGCCGGAAAAACTGTTTTTT,CASSYRIPPEKLFF
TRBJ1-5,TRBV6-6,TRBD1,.,TGTGCCAGCAGTCCGACCTTCGGGACAGGGGTTAATCAGCCCCAGCATTTT,CASSPTFGTGVNQPQHF
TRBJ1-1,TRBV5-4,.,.,TGTGCCAGCAGCTTGGTGGGGAGGACTGAAGCTTTCTTT,CASSLVGRTEAFF
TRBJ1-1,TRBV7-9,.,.,TGTGCCAGCAGCTACCTCTCGGTAGGGATCACTGAAGCTTTCTTT,CASSYLSVGITEAFF
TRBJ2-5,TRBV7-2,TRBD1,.,TGTGCCAGCAGCTCCTTTCACAGGGGTGAGACCCAGTACTTC,CASSSFHRGETQYF
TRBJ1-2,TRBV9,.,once,TGTGCCAGCAGCGTAGCTACCCGCGGGGACCGCACAAATGGCTACACCTTC,CASSVATRGDRTNGYTF
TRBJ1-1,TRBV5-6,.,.,TGTGCCAGCAGCTTTTCGGGGTGGTCGACTTTCTTT,CASSFSGWSTFF
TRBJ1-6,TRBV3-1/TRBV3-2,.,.,TGTGCCAGCAGCCTACAGGGTGGGCCCCTCCACTTT,CASSLQGGPLHF
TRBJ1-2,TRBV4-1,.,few,TGCGCCAGCAGCCAAGCTCCCGGGGCGCAATCTAACTATGGCTACACCTTC,CASSQAPGAQSNYGYTF
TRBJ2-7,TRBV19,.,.,TGTGCCAGTAGTCCCCCTCCCTTCTACGAGCAGTACTTC,CASSPPPFYEQYF
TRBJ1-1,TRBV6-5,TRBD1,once,TGTGCCAGCAGTTACGTACAGGGGGACACTGAAGCTTTCTTT,CASSYVQGDTEAFF
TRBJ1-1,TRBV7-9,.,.,TGTGCCAGCAGCTTAGCAGGGATTTCCACTGAAGCTTTCTTT,CASSLAGISTEAFF
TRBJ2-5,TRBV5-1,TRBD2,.,TGCGCCAGCAGCTTGCGGGGGGGTCAAGAGACCCAGTACTTC,CASSLRGGQETQYF
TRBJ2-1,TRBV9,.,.,TGTGCCAGCAGCGATTCAGGAGTTCCCTACAATGAGCAGTTCTTC,CASSDSGVPYNEQFF
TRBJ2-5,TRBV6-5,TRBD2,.,TGTGCCAGCAGAGTGACAGCGGGGACAGAGACCCAGTACTTC,CASRVTAGTETQYF
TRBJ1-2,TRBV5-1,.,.,TGCGCCAGCAGCCCCGACAGAAACTATGGCTACACCTTC,CASSPDRNYGYTF
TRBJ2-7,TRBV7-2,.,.,TGTGCCAGCAGCCCTCCGGGAGTCAACTACGAGCAGTACTTC,CASSPPGVNYEQYF
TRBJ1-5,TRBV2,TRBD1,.,TGTGCCAGCAGTGTTTACAGGGGTAATCAGCCCCAGCATTTT,CASSVYRGNQPQHF